This record concerns one T cell receptor beta chain sequence. This entry belongs to a study of blood T cell repertoires in COVID-19. Germline assignment: CDR1 MNHEY and CDR2 SVGAGI. The CDR3 is made up of 14 amino acids. The junction had 5 bases not matched to a gene; V was cut back by 7 bases and J by 7 bases. Assay used: immunoSEQ multiplex PCR; TCRdb lists only in-frame clones, some missing. The sample carries 140,000 to 150,000 clones, 75% to 90% recorded once. The source is a man between 65 and 85 years old who had recovered from COVID-19. Input material: peripheral blood. The rearrangement links TRBV6-5 to TRBJ2-1; 12 nucleotides agree with TRBD2. The CDR3 DNA reads TGTGCCAGCAACCTAGCGGGAGGGGATAATGAGCAGTTCTTC. This gives the protein CASNLAGGDNEQFF.